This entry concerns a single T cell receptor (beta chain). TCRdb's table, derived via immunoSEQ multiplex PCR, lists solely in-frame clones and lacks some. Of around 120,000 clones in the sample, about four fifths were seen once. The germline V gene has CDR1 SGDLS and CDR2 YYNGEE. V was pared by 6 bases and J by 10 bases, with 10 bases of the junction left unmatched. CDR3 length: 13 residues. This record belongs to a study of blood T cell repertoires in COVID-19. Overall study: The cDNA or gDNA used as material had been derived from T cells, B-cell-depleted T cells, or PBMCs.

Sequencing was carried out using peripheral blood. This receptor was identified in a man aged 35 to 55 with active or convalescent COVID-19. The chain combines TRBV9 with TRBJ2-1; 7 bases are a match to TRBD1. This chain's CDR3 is CASKGAHSGEQFF. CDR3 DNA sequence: TGTGCCAGCAAGGGGGCGCACTCGGGGGAGCAGTTCTTC.